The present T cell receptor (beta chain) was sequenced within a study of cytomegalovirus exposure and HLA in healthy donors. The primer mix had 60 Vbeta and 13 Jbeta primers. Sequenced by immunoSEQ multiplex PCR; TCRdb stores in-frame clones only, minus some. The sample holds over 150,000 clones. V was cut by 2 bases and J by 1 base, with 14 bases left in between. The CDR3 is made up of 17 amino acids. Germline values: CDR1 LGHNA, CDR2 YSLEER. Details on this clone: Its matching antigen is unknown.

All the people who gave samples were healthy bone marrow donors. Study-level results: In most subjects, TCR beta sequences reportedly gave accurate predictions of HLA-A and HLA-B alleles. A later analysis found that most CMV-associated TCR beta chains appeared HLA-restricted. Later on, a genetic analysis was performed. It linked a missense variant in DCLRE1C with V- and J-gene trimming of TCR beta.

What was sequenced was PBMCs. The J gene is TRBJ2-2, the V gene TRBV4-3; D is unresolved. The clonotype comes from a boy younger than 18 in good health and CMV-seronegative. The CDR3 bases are TGCGCCAGCAGCCAATCCCCAGCTACAGTGAACACCGGGGAGCTGTTTTTT. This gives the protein CASSQSPATVNTGELFF.